Listed below are T cell receptor beta chains from one sample, sequenced in a study of response to subunit inactivated influenza vaccine. Each CDR3 protein gets one entry after TCRdb re-called the RT-PCR reads with MiXCR. This table has roughly 700,000 distinct CDR3 sequences, approximately 14% appearing once. This sample comprised PBMCs from blood, obtained approximately 12 days after vaccination. These receptors were collected from a man aged 45 to 65 who received an inactivated influenza vaccine. CDR3s include the opening cysteine and the closing phenylalanine or tryptophan. Each record gives: J gene, V gene, CDR3 protein.

TRBJ2-5 | TRBV5-1 | CASSLVLAGPSGETQYF
TRBJ2-5 | TRBV10-3 | CAISEPRRGLGETQYF
TRBJ2-1 | TRBV13 | CASSLGLVTWGSYNEQFF
TRBJ2-7 | TRBV5-6 | CASSLSGYYEQYF
TRBJ1-1 | TRBV5-5 | CASSAGPANTEAFF
TRBJ2-5 | TRBV20-1 | CSAPLVGTQYF
TRBJ1-6 | TRBV3-1 | CASSHNSGTAYNSPLHF
TRBJ2-7 | TRBV20-1 | CSARDGAGPSYEQYF
TRBJ2-3 | TRBV5-1 | CASSILAGGGTDTQYF
TRBJ1-5 | TRBV12-3/TRBV12-4 | CASSLSRAVFQPQHF
TRBJ2-3 | TRBV28 | CASSTRLAQRSTDTQYF
TRBJ2-4 | TRBV19 | CATRQGPRENIQYF
TRBJ2-1 | TRBV3-1 | CASSQDGPQLSYNEQFF
TRBJ2-1 | TRBV9 | CASSEGELVFAGEQFF
TRBJ2-1 | TRBV18 | CASSPSPGTGNEQFF
TRBJ2-1 | TRBV20-1 | CSARVPGKNYNEQFF
TRBJ1-4 | TRBV18 | CASSPPNVGTGDEKLFF
TRBJ2-7 | TRBV10-3 | CAISEYGPAYEQYF
TRBJ2-2 | TRBV7-9 | CASSSSSGINTGELFF
TRBJ2-1 | TRBV10-1 | CASSEVAGANEQFF
TRBJ1-5 | TRBV29-1 | CSVQGSNQPQHF
TRBJ1-2 | TRBV6-2/TRBV6-3 | CASRPTGVRYGYTF
TRBJ2-7 | TRBV27 | CASSLRRGAYEQYF
TRBJ2-7 | TRBV5-1 | CASSLSGTEGTYEQYF
TRBJ2-1 | TRBV24-1 | CATSPADRGMGNEQFF
TRBJ2-7 | TRBV10-1 | CASSAGPPAYEQYF
TRBJ1-4 | TRBV7-2 | CASSLRLATNEKLFF
TRBJ2-3 | TRBV29-1 | CSVEGGIGTDTQYF
TRBJ1-4 | TRBV21-1 | CASSKGRTGVNEKLFF
TRBJ2-7 | TRBV11-2 | CASSTSDRDYEQYF
TRBJ2-7 | TRBV20-1 | CSARGSTYEQYF
TRBJ2-6 | TRBV20-1 | CSARSKGHYSGANVLTF
TRBJ2-7 | TRBV10-2 | CASSETGGYEQYF
TRBJ2-6 | TRBV4-2 | CASSQPQRRAGANVLTF
TRBJ2-5 | TRBV6-2/TRBV6-3 | CASMERARTQYF
TRBJ2-5 | TRBV20-1 | CSAIGGGETQYF
TRBJ2-2 | TRBV5-6 | CASSLEGVDRPGELFF
TRBJ1-6 | TRBV12-3/TRBV12-4 | CASSLTYPNSPLHF
TRBJ2-1 | TRBV11-1 | CASSLGGSSGGYNEQFF
TRBJ2-2 | TRBV12-3/TRBV12-4 | CASSPARGENTGELFF
TRBJ2-2 | TRBV6-1 | CASGSHTGTGELFF
TRBJ1-6 | TRBV20-1 | CSASRRVNSPLHF
TRBJ2-3 | TRBV5-1 | CASSAGWPGLAGEDTQYF
TRBJ2-1 | TRBV25-1 | CASSEYGGVGNEQFF
TRBJ1-2 | TRBV15 | CATSRGTGNYGYTF
TRBJ2-3 | TRBV29-1 | CSVEQPDTDTQYF
TRBJ2-7 | TRBV15 | CATSKSRGSYEQYF
TRBJ2-1 | TRBV5-6 | CASSLGGWSNNEQFF
TRBJ2-3 | TRBV2 | CASRRTVSTDTQYF
TRBJ1-5 | TRBV6-5 | CASSYIREATRNQPQHF
TRBJ2-7 | TRBV7-9 | CASSFGWDEQYF
TRBJ2-5 | TRBV29-1 | CSVRPGTGANRLQETQYF
TRBJ2-1 | TRBV5-1 | CASSLMGQNSYNEQFF
TRBJ2-2 | TRBV11-2 | CASSLDGWAGELFF
TRBJ1-1 | TRBV19 | CASSMGGYTEAFF